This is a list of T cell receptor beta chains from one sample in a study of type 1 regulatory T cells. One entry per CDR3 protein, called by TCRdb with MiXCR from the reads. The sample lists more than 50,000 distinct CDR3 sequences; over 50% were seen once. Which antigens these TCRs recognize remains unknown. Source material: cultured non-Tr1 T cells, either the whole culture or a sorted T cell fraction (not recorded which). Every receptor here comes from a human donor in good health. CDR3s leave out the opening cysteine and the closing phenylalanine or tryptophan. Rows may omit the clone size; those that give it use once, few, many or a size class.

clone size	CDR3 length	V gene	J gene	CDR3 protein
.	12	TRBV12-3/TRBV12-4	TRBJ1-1	ASTLTGRNTEAF
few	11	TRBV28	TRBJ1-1	ASVGTPNTEAF
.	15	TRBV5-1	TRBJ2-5	ASSSFAGSGREETQY
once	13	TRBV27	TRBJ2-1	ASHNPGLGITEQF
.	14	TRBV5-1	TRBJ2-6	ASSLSQGNGANVLT
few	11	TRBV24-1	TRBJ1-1	ATSDWGDTEAF
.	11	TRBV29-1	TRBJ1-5	SAEPGVGQPQH
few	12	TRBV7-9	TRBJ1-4	ASSLGTANEKLF
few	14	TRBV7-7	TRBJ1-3	ASSGGAPASGNTIY
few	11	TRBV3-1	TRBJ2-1	ASSQGTSGNRF
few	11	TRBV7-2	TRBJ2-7	ASSFRVADEQY
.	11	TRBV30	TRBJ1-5	AWSALGDQPQH
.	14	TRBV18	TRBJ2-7	ASSSRSGTKVYEQY
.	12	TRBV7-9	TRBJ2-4	ASSLEVAKNIQY
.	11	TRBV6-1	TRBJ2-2	ATLRGQSGELF
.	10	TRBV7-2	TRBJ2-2	ASSLGSGELF
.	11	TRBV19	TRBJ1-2	ASGTPPSYGYT
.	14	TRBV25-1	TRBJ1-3	ASSEYGVASGNTIY
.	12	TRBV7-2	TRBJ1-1	ASSPWTGTTEAF
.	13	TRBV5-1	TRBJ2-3	ASSLQGAPVDTQY
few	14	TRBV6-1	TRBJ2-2	ASRASGTLYTGELF
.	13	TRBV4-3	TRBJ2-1	ASSRRSDSYNEQF
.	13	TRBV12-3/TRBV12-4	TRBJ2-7	ASSPGTGRTYEQY
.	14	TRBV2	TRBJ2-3	ASSEARLAGGDTQY
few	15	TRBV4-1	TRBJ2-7	ASSPGLGLNVAHEQY
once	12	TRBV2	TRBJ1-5	ASREPYSNQPQH
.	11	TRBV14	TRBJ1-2	ASSPGPSYGYT
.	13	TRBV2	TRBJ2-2	ASSGLAGRTGELF
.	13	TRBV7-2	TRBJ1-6	ASSNHRGRNSPLH
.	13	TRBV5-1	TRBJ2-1	VSSASGTTYNEQF
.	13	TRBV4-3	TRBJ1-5	ASSQDAQVNQPRH
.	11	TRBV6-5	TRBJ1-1	ASSLVQNTEAF
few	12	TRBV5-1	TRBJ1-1	ASRPGTGDTEAF
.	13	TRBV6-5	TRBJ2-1	ASSTPTGGENEQF
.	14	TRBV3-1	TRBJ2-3	ASSRPRLAGRDTQY
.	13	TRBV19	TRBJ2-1	ASSLIRGFNNEQF
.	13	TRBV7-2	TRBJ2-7	ASSLILAGVNEQY
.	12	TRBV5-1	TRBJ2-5	ASRGRRGMETQY
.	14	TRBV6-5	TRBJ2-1	ASSTSLSGSYNEQF
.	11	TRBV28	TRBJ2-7	ASKEGSPYEQY
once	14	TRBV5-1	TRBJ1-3	ASSLRALDSGNTIY
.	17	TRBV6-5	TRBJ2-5	ASSYHTSLAGGYQETQY
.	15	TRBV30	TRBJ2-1	AWSALSGRGPYNEQF
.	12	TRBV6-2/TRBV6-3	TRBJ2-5	ASRQLAAQETQY
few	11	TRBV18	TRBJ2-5	ASSPDRQETQY
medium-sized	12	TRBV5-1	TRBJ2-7	ASSREGQTYEQY
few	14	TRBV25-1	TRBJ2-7	ASSRAGQGASYEQY
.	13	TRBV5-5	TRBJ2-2	ASSLQALNTGELF
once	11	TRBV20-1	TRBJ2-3	SGDSPTTDTQY
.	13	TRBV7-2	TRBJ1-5	ASSLGRNSNQPQH
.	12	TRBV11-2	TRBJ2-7	ASSLAYGTYEQY
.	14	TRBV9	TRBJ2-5	ASSVGNVGAYETQY
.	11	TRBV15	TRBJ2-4	ATSSGVGNIQY
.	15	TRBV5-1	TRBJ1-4	ASSADRGPATNEKLF
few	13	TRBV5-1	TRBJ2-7	ASSLTQGTTYEQY